The 23 T cell receptor beta chains given below trace back to one sample, sequenced in a study of blood T cell repertoires in COVID-19. The method was immunoSEQ multiplex PCR; TCRdb's version includes in-frame clones alone and lacks a portion of them. The sample gives around 290,000 clones, approximately 90% of which show up once; 2.2% is in the top ten. Input material: peripheral blood. The receptor source for this set is a woman in her twenties or thirties with COVID-19, enrolled during active disease.

This clone was counted between two and nine times. The chain carries TRBV29-1 and TRBJ2-7, with 14 bases identical to TRBD2. CDR1 is SQVTM, CDR2 ANQGSEA, per germline. This CDR3 contains 14 residues. The V segment lost 7 bases and the J segment 3 bases; nucleotides outside the gene matches: 5. The CDR3 DNA is TGCAGCGCTGCCGGGACTAGCGGGAGCTACGAGCAGTACTTC. Translation: CSAAGTSGSYEQYF.

The rearrangement joins TRBV7-9 to TRBJ1-5; 7 positions match TRBD1. This CDR3 is built from 18 residues. J lost 1 base, V lost 2 bases, and 11 bases had no gene match. Germline loops: CDR1 SEHNR, CDR2 FQNEAQ (reference sequence). CDR3: CASSLSNIGTESNQPQHF. In DNA, the CDR3 is TGTGCCAGCAGCTTAAGCAACATCGGGACAGAGAGCAATCAGCCCCAGCATTTT.

This clone was seen repeatedly, ten times or more. J is TRBJ2-7 and V is TRBV3-1 (or the pseudogene TRBV3-2); TRBD2 might be the D (6 bases). In germline, CDR1 is LGHDT, CDR2 YNNKEL (reference sequence). Trimming cost V 5 bases and J 8 bases, with 16 bases left between them. The CDR3 spans 13 residues. CDR3 sequence: CASSLPGLGQQYF. The CDR3 DNA is TGTGCCAGCAGCTTACCGGGACTGGGCCAGCAGTACTTC.

This chain links TRBV30 with TRBJ1-5; 10 bases map to TRBD1. Per germline, CDR1 GTSNPN and CDR2 SVGIG (reference sequence). This CDR3 comprises 19 residues. Trimming removed 0 bases from V and 7 bases from J; junction bases left unmatched: 18. The CDR3 loop is CAWSVRRGQGMHLGQPQHF. In nucleotides, the CDR3 is TGTGCCTGGAGTGTACGTAGGGGACAGGGGATGCACTTGGGACAGCCCCAGCATTTT.

The chain carries TRBV19 and TRBJ2-1; D is possibly TRBD1 (7 bases). The V end lost 7 bases, the J end lost 8 bases, and 21 bases lay between the germline ends. This CDR3 is built from 15 residues. Germline V gene lookup returns CDR1 LNHDA and CDR2 SQIVND (reference sequence). In DNA, the CDR3 is TGTGCCAGTACTGATAGGGGCAGGGGGGTCGATGAGCAGTTCTTC. It yields the protein CASTDRGRGVDEQFF.

The chain joins TRBV7-2 to TRBJ2-7; tentative D call: TRBD2 (5 bases). V gave up 5 bases and J gave up 3 bases, with 17 bases separating them. The CDR3 sequence is 15 residues long. Germline values: CDR1 SGHTA, CDR2 FQGNSA. CDR3 amino acids: CASSRPSMTIYEQYF. CDR3 DNA: TGTGCCAGCAGCCGCCCCTCCATGACTATCTACGAGCAGTACTTC.

This sequence joins TRBV6-5 and TRBJ2-7, with D tentatively TRBD2 (5 bases). This CDR3 is built from 14 residues. The V end was cut by 3 bases, the J end by 2 bases, with 11 bases between. Germline V gene sequence: CDR1 MNHEY, CDR2 SVGAGI. The CDR3 sequence: CASSYLQRAYEQYF. CDR3 sequence (DNA): TGTGCCAGCAGTTATTTACAGAGGGCCTACGAGCAGTACTTC.

The V and J genes are TRBV5-1 and TRBJ2-5; tentatively, D is TRBD1 (5 bases). Germline CDR1 and CDR2: SGHRS and YFSETQ. The V and J ends lost 5 bases and 2 bases respectively, with 7 bases between them. The CDR3 loop spans 12 amino acids. The CDR3 region has the DNA TGCGCCAGCAGACAGGAGCAAGAGACCCAGTACTTC. Protein sequence: CASRQEQETQYF.

The rearrangement links TRBV15 to TRBJ2-6; 7 nucleotides agree with TRBD2. There are 14 residues in the CDR3. Per germline, CDR1 LNHNV and CDR2 YYDKDF (reference sequence). DNA of the CDR3: TGTCCCATAGCGGGCAAGTCTGGGGCCAACGTCCTGACTTTC. Residues: CPIAGKSGANVLTF.

The genes are TRBV7-9 and TRBJ2-1, with D unclear. The CDR3 runs to 13 residues. Germline V gene data show CDR1 as SEHNR and CDR2 as FQNEAQ (reference sequence). V gave up 1 base and J gave up 7 bases, with 8 bases separating them. In DNA, the CDR3 is TGTGCCAGCAGCTTAGTGCAGGTGAATGAGCAGTTCTTC. It is translated as CASSLVQVNEQFF.

V and J are TRBV11-2 and TRBJ2-2, with D hard to call. This CDR3 is 13 amino acids long. V was pared by 1 base and J by 10 bases, with 10 bases between. CDR1 is SGHAT and CDR2 is FQNNGV in the germline V gene. The CDR3 nucleotides read TGTGCCAGCAGCTTAGTTGAGCGTGAGGAGCTGTTTTTT. Its protein product is CASSLVEREELFF.

The chain uses TRBV7-9 and TRBJ2-7, with 10 bases matching TRBD1. The V gene's germline CDR1 is SEHNR and CDR2 FQNEAQ (reference sequence). The CDR3 totals 16 residues. The ends lost 4 bases at V and 3 bases at J; junction bases unmatched: 9. The CDR3 loop is CASSSERQGAFYEQYF. The CDR3 DNA reads as TGTGCCAGCAGCTCAGAAAGACAGGGGGCCTTCTACGAGCAGTACTTC.

This clone appeared once. V usage is TRBV4-1 and J usage is TRBJ1-3; D is undetermined. This CDR3 has 16 amino acids. Germline V lookup: CDR1 MGHRA, CDR2 YSYEKL. V was pared by 4 bases and J by 0 bases, with 13 bases between. The CDR3 protein is CASSPRTGSSGNTIYF. The DNA for the CDR3 is TGCGCCAGCAGCCCCCGGACGGGGAGCTCTGGAAACACCATATATTTT.

The chain recombines TRBV19 with TRBJ1-5; D is uncertain. Trimming removed 3 bases from V and 1 base from J, with 7 bases in between. This CDR3 is 14 amino acids long. Germline V lookup: CDR1 LNHDA, CDR2 SQIVND (reference sequence). The CDR3 is CASSIGVSNQPQHF. The CDR3 DNA sequence: TGTGCCAGTAGTATCGGGGTGAGCAATCAGCCCCAGCATTTT.

The genes are TRBV3-1 (or the pseudogene TRBV3-2) and TRBJ1-2; D may be TRBD1 (5 bases). The CDR3 is 14 residues long. Trimming removed 1 base from V and 5 bases from J, with 11 bases in between. Germline-derived CDR1 and CDR2 are LGHDT and YNNKEL (reference sequence). DNA for the CDR3: TGTGCCAGCAGCCAAGTTGGGGGGACGTATGGCTACACCTTC. Translated: CASSQVGGTYGYTF.

The V call is TRBV4-2, the J call TRBJ1-4; D gene ambiguous. Germline V CDR1 and CDR2: LGHNA, YNFKEQ. V shed 4 bases and J shed 0 bases, with 6 bases lying between them. The CDR3 extends over 14 amino acids. Written as DNA, the CDR3 is TGTGCCAGCAGCCCCACAGCAACTAATGAAAAACTGTTTTTT. It specifies CASSPTATNEKLFF.

The gene calls are TRBV13 and TRBJ2-2; perhaps TRBD2 as D (5 bases). CDR3 length equals 14 residues. V lost 5 bases, J lost 1 base, and 8 bases lay in between. Looked up from germline, CDR1 is PRHDT and CDR2 is FYEKMQ (reference sequence). CDR3 residues: CASSLSGNTGELFF. The CDR3 coding sequence is TGTGCCAGCAGCCTAAGCGGGAACACCGGGGAGCTGTTTTTT.

Concerning this clone itself: At the DNA level, this CDR3 is encoded by other sequences in the same sample as well. This chain uses TRBV12-3 or TRBV12-4 with TRBJ1-1; possibly TRBD1 for D (5 bases). Deletions cut 3 bases from V and 7 bases from J, with 9 bases between. The CDR3 is 12 amino acids. In nucleotides, the CDR3 is TGTGCCAGCAGTTTGGGGCAGATTGAAGCTTTCTTT. Its protein product is CASSLGQIEAFF.

The chain joins TRBV28 to TRBJ2-1, with 8 bases matching TRBD1. Germline trimming cut 6 bases from V and 5 bases from J; bases unmatched to any gene: 12. This CDR3 has 16 amino acids. Germline V CDR1 and CDR2: MDHEN, SYDVKM. The CDR3: CASSPNDRGIHNEQFF. The CDR3 DNA sequence: TGTGCCAGCAGCCCTAACGACAGGGGAATCCACAATGAGCAGTTCTTC.

This clone was observed a single time. This sequence joins TRBV27 and TRBJ1-5; TRBD1 matches 8 bases. The CDR3 sequence is 14 residues long. Per germline, CDR1 MNHEY and CDR2 SMNVEV (reference sequence). V gave up 6 bases and J gave up 6 bases; unmatched junction bases: 7. The CDR3 nucleotides read TGTGCCAGCAGGTCACAGGGGGTGACTCAGCCCCAGCATTTT. Its protein is CASRSQGVTQPQHF.

This chain joins TRBV5-1 and TRBJ1-4; D gene uncertain. This CDR3 contains 15 residues. Germline CDR1 and CDR2: SGHRS and YFSETQ. V was trimmed by 6 bases and J by 0 bases, leaving 12 bases between them. CDR3 sequence reads: CASTTSLATNEKLFF. The CDR3 DNA is TGCGCCAGCACCACCTCACTGGCAACTAATGAAAAACTGTTTTTT.

This clone was seen more than once but under ten times. CDR3 nucleotides: TGCAGCGCCCTTTTAGCGGGGCACACCTACGAGCAGTACTTC. It yields the protein CSALLAGHTYEQYF. The chain employs TRBV29-1 and TRBJ2-7, with 8 bases lining up with TRBD2. The CDR3 extends over 14 amino acids. Germline V gene lookup returns CDR1 SQVTM and CDR2 ANQGSEA. V shed 7 bases and J 2 bases; nucleotides not matched to a gene: 10.

The chain carries TRBV14 and TRBJ1-1; TRBD1 agrees at 11 bases. V dropped 3 bases and J dropped 0; count of bases not matched to a gene: 6. CDR3 length: 17 residues. The V gene's germline CDR1 is SGHDN and CDR2 FVKESK. CDR3 nucleotides: TGTGCCAGCAGCCACCGGACAGGGGGCCTGATGAACACTGAAGCTTTCTTT. It specifies CASSHRTGGLMNTEAFF.